This T cell receptor (beta chain) stems from a study of cytomegalovirus exposure and HLA in healthy donors. Both 60 Vbeta primers and 13 Jbeta primers went into the PCR. TCRdb's table, derived via immunoSEQ multiplex PCR, lists solely in-frame clones and lacks some. In the table there are roughly 120,000 clones, approximately 80% of which are singletons. Study conclusions and caveats: Being indistinguishable, some V segments were excluded, TRBV6-2 and TRBV6-3 among them.

Though probably carrying unrecorded immune exposures, donors were nominally healthy at sampling. Trimming at V came to 4 bases and at J to 9 bases, leaving 7 bases not matched to a gene. The CDR3 sequence is 13 residues long. In germline, CDR1 is SGHTA, CDR2 FQGNSA. A word on this clone: Its matching antigen is unknown.

The sequenced sample consisted of PBMCs. The sequence was obtained from a woman aged 40 to 50 in good health and CMV-seronegative. The V and J genes are TRBV7-2 and TRBJ2-5, with 8 bases matching TRBD2. The CDR3 DNA sequence: TGTGCCAGCAGCTCAGCGGGAGTCGAGGCCCAGTACTTC. Amino acids: CASSSAGVEAQYF. The whole variable domain, filled in from reference TRBV7-2 and TRBJ2-5, reads GAGVSQSPSNKVTEKGKDVELRCDPISGHTALYWYRQSLGQGLEFLIYFQGNSAPDKSGLPSDRFSAERTGGSVSTLTIQRTQQEDSAVYLCASSSAGVEAQYFGPGTRLLVL.